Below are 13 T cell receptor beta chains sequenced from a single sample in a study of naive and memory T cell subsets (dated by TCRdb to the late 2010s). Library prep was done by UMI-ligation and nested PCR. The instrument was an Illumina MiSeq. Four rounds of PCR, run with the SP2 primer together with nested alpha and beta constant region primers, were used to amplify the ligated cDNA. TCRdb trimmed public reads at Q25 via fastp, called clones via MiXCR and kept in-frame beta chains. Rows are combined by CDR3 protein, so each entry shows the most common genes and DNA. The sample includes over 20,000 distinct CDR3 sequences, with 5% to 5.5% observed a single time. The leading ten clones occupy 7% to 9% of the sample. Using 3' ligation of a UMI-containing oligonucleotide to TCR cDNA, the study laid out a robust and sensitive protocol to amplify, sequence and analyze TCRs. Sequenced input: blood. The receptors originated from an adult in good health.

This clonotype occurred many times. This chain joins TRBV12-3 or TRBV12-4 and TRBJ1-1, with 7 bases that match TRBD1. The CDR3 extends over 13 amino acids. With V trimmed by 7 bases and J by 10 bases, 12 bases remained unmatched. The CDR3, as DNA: TGTGCCAGCACCCGACAGGGAGGGACGTCAGCTTTCTTT. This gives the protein CASTRQGGTSAFF.

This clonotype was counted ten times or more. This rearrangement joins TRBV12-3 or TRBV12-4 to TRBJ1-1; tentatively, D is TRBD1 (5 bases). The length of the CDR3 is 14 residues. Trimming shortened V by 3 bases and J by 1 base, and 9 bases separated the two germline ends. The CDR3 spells CASSFQGANTEAFF. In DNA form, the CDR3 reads TGTGCCAGCAGTTTTCAGGGAGCGAACACTGAAGCTTTCTTT.

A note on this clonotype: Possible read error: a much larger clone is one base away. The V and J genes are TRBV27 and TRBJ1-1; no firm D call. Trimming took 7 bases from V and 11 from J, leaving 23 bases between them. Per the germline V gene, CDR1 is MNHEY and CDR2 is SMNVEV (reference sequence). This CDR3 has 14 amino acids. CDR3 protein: CASNPLTAGRQAFF. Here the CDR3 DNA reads TGTGCCAGCAATCCCCTAACAGCGGGTCGGCAGGCTTTCTTT.

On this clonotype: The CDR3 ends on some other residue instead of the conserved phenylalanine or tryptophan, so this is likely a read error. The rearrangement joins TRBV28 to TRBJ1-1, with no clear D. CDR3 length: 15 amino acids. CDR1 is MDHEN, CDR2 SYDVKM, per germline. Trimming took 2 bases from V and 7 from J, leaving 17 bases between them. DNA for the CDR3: TGTGCCAGCAGTTTAGGGGAGAGAGGAGGATTTGAAGCTTTCCTT. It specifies CASSLGERGGFEAFL.

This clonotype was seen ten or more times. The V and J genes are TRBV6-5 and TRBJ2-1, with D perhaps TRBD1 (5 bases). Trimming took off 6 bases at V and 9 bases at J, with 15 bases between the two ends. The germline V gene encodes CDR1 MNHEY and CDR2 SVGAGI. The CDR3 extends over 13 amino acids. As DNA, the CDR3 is TGTGCCAGCAGAGAGCCAAACAGGATTGAGCAGTTCTTC. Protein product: CASREPNRIEQFF.

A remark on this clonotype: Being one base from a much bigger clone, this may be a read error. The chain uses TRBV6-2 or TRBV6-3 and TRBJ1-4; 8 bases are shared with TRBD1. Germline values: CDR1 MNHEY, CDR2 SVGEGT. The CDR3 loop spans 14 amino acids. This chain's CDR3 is CAISTGQGGEKLFF. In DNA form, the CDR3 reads TGTGCCATCAGTACCGGACAGGGAGGAGAAAAACTGTTTTTT.

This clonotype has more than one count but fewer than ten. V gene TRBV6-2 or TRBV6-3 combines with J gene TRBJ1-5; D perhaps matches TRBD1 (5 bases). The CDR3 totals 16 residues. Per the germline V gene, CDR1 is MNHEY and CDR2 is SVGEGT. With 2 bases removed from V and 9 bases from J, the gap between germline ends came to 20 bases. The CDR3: CASSYKAAGPPTPQHF. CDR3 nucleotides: TGTGCCAGCAGTTACAAGGCGGCAGGGCCGCCTACGCCCCAGCATTTT.

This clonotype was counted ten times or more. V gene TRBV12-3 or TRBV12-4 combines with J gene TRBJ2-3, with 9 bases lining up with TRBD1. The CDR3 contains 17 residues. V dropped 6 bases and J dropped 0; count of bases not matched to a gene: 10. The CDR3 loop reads CASRRQGDLLSTDTQYF. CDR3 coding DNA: TGTGCCAGCAGGAGACAGGGGGACCTACTTAGCACAGATACGCAGTATTTT.

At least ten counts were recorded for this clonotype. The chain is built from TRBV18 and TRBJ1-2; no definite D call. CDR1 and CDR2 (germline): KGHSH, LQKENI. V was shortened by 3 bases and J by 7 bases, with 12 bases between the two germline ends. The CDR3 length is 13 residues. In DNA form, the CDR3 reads TGTGCCAGCTCACCCCGACAACTCAGTGGCTACACCTTC. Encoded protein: CASSPRQLSGYTF.

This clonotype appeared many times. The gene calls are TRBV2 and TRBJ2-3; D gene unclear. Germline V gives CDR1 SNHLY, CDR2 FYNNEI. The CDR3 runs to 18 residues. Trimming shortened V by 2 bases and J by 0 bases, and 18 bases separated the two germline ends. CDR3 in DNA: TGTGCCAGCAGTGAAAGGAAGACGCCCGACCCGAGCACAGATACGCAGTATTTT. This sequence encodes CASSERKTPDPSTDTQYF. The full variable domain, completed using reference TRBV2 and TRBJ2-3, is EPEVTQTPSHQVTQMGQEVILRCVPISNHLYFYWYRQILGQKVEFLVSFYNNEISEKSEIFDDQFSVERPDGSNFTLKIRSTKLEDSAMYFCASSERKTPDPSTDTQYFGPGTRLTVL.

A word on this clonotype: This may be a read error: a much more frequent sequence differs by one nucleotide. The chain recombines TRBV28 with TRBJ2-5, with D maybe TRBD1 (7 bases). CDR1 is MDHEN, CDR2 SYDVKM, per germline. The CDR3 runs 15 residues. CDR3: CASSLHGRGEETRYF. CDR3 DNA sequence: TGTGCCAGCAGTTTACATGGCAGGGGGGAAGAGACCCGGTACTTC.

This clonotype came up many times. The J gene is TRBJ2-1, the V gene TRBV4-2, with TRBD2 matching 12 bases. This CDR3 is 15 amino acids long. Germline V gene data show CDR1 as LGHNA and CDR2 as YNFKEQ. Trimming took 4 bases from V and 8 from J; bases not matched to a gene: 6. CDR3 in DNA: TGTGCCAGCAGCCCCCCTAGCGGGAGGGCCCATGAGCAGTTCTTC. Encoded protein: CASSPPSGRAHEQFF.

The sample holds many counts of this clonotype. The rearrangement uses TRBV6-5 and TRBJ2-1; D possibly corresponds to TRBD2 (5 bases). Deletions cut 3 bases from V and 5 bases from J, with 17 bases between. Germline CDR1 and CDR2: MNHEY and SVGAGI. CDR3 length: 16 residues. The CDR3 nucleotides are TGTGCCAGCAGTTATTCGTCCGGGGTTGGAGACAATGAGCAGTTCTTC. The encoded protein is CASSYSSGVGDNEQFF.